Listed below are T cell receptor beta chains from one sample, sequenced in a study of T cell responses to AZD1222 COVID-19 vaccine. The assay was immunoSEQ multiplex PCR, and TCRdb's table has in-frame clones only and misses some. The table includes 130,000 or so clones, over 85% detected once. The material was peripheral blood, obtained on day 0 of AZD1222 vaccination. These receptors came from an adult in good health. CDR3s leave out the opening cysteine and the closing phenylalanine or tryptophan.

j_call v_call cdr3_aa
TRBJ2-1 TRBV7-9 ASSWQQGADNEQF
TRBJ2-2 TRBV6-5 ASTGPRGTGELF
TRBJ2-1 TRBV27 ASSPPRTSGGTLLFNEQF
TRBJ2-7 TRBV5-1 ASSSGHSGTYEQY
TRBJ1-1 TRBV7-8 ASSLAGSGGEAF
TRBJ2-3 TRBV6-5 ASRPGEIRTDTQY
TRBJ2-7 TRBV4-1 ASSQAAGSSYEQY
TRBJ2-1 TRBV5-1 ASSPGLAGLYEQF
TRBJ2-1 TRBV5-1 ASSLERFPDEQF
TRBJ2-2 TRBV2 ASSLVTGELF
TRBJ2-7 TRBV28 ASSGQAPYEQY
TRBJ1-2 TRBV10-3 AIRLGQGSDGYT
TRBJ2-7 TRBV9 ASSAGQGEPYEQY
TRBJ1-2 TRBV5-6 ASSLNSWQAERYGYT
TRBJ2-1 TRBV12-3/TRBV12-4 ASSFRWFEQF
TRBJ1-1 TRBV6-2/TRBV6-3 ASSLETGEAF
TRBJ1-2 TRBV27 ASSLGGAGGYT
TRBJ2-3 TRBV3-1/TRBV3-2 ASSHGLAPTDTQY
TRBJ2-3 TRBV18 ASSPPGQGSPDTQY
TRBJ2-7 TRBV3-1/TRBV3-2 ASSQGGWGLTYEQY
TRBJ2-7 TRBV27 ASSERLAVSYEQY
TRBJ1-2 TRBV12-3/TRBV12-4 ASSLGSRRYT
TRBJ2-4 TRBV7-2 ASSSSWGAKNIQY
TRBJ2-7 TRBV15 ATSRPLTGLYEQY
TRBJ1-2 TRBV28 ASSSPGSRGLYGYT
TRBJ2-5 TRBV11-3 ASSRDLGGTQY
TRBJ1-6 TRBV6-4 ASSEALGNSPLH
TRBJ2-5 TRBV7-9 ASSLLLSVTQETQY
TRBJ1-6 TRBV5-6 ASSLTVGPNFYNSPLH
TRBJ1-5 TRBV27 ASSFTGKGNNQPQH
TRBJ2-5 TRBV9 ASSPTGSLQETQY
TRBJ1-2 TRBV6-2/TRBV6-3 ASSLDGSNYGYT
TRBJ1-1 TRBV7-8 ASSLGGQLNTEAF
TRBJ1-2 TRBV27 ASSSSTNRGRRGYT
TRBJ2-1 TRBV7-8 ASSMRSGSAYNEQF
TRBJ2-2 TRBV9 ASSAPQGSGELF
TRBJ1-1 TRBV2 ASSVWGNRANTEAF
TRBJ1-2 TRBV19 ASNGESYT
TRBJ2-5 TRBV9 ASSVDGGYQETQY
TRBJ1-2 TRBV3-1/TRBV3-2 ASSQVSRDGGYGYT
TRBJ1-2 TRBV7-8 ASSLELAGYT
TRBJ1-5 TRBV18 ASSPDQVRSNQPQH
TRBJ1-5 TRBV29-1 SVGRDRSQPQH